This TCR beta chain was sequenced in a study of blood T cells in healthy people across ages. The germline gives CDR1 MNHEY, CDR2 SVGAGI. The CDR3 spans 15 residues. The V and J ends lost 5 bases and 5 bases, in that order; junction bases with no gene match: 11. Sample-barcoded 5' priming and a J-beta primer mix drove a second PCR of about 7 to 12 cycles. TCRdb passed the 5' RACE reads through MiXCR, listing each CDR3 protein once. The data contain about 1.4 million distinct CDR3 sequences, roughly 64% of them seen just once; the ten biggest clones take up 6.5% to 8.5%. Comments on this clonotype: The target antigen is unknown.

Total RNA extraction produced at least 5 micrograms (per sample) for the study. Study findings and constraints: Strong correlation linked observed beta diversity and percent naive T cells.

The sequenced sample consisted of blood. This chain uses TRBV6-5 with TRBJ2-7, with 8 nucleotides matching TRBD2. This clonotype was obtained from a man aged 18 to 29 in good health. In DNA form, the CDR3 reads TGTGCCAGCAGTCCGGGGTTAGCGGGGTCCCACGAGCAGTACTTC. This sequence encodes CASSPGLAGSHEQYF.